Below, 10 T cell receptor beta chains from the same sample are listed, as sequenced in a study of T cells in Graves' hyperthyroidism and ophthalmopathy. Amplified regions were TCR beta CDR3 sequences from RNA transcripts. First-round RT-PCR targeting the TCR CDR3 was performed with the HTBI primer set. TCRdb re-derived calls from the multiplex PCR reads in MiXCR, one entry per CDR3 protein. The repertoire consists of 300,000 to 350,000 distinct CDR3 sequences, with roughly 17% occurring once and the leading ten covering 33%. The source material was blood. All receptors come from a man between 25 and 39 years old with Graves' hyperthyroidism.

This clonotype was observed many times. CDR3 protein: CASSLSGTSPNEQFF. The CDR3 nucleotides are TGCGCCAGCAGCTTGTCCGGGACTAGCCCTAATGAGCAGTTCTTC. V gene TRBV5-1 combines with J gene TRBJ2-1; 9 bases agree with TRBD2. The CDR3 is made up of 15 amino acids. Germline assignment: CDR1 SGHRS and CDR2 YFSETQ. Trimming removed 1 base from V and 7 bases from J; junction bases left unmatched: 6.

In this sample, this clonotype turned up many times. This sequence joins TRBV4-2 and TRBJ2-7, with 7 bases aligning to TRBD1. J gave up 2 bases and V 0 bases, and 7 bases lay outside the gene matches. Germline lookup yields CDR1 LGHNA and CDR2 YNFKEQ. This CDR3 is built from 16 residues. CDR3: CASSQDNRDRTYEQYF. CDR3 bases: TGTGCCAGCAGCCAAGATAACAGGGACAGAACCTACGAGCAGTACTTC.

This clonotype has at least ten counts. DNA for the CDR3: TGTGCCACCAGTGATTTGCGTACTCTCAACACCGGGGAGCTGTTTTTT. It encodes CATSDLRTLNTGELFF. V gene TRBV24-1 combines with J gene TRBJ2-2; D is ambiguous. The length of the CDR3 is 16 residues. Germline V lookup: CDR1 KGHDR, CDR2 SFDVKD. Trimming stripped 0 bases from V and 2 bases from J, with 9 bases between.

The rearrangement uses TRBV6-2 or TRBV6-3 and TRBJ2-1; 12 bases line up with TRBD2. Losses at the gene ends were 6 bases for V and 4 bases for J; bases not matched to a gene: 10. Germline V CDR1 and CDR2: MNHEY, SVGEGT. This CDR3 spans 17 amino acids. The CDR3 sequence is CASRGLGGLAGYNEQFF. In DNA, the CDR3 is TGTGCCAGCAGGGGGTTGGGCGGACTAGCGGGATACAATGAGCAGTTCTTC.

This clonotype came up many times. The chain carries TRBV12-3 or TRBV12-4 and TRBJ2-3; the D gene is possibly TRBD1 (7 bases). Trimming shortened V by 6 bases and J by 5 bases, and 15 bases separated the two germline ends. This CDR3 region has 14 residues. The CDR3 nucleotides are TGTGCCAGCAGCCCTCCAGGGGGACTAGATACGCAGTATTTT. Its translation: CASSPPGGLDTQYF.

This clonotype has a handful of counts. V gene TRBV4-1 combines with J gene TRBJ2-7, with D hard to call. This CDR3 is 13 amino acids long. Trimming shortened V by 3 bases and J by 0 bases, and 6 bases separated the two germline ends. The germline V gene has CDR1 MGHRA and CDR2 YSYEKL. The DNA for the CDR3 is TGCGCCAGCAGCCAGGGCCACTCCTACGAGCAGTACTTC. The encoded protein is CASSQGHSYEQYF.

Many counts were recorded for this clonotype. The V and J genes are TRBV27 and TRBJ2-7, with D hard to call. The CDR3 contains 12 residues. Germline V gene sequence: CDR1 MNHEY, CDR2 SMNVEV (reference sequence). Trimming removed 6 bases at V and 2 bases at J, with 8 bases between. In DNA, the CDR3 is TGTGCCAGCAGACGTCTCCCCTACGAGCAGTACTTC. Encoded protein: CASRRLPYEQYF.

This clonotype was seen many times. The chain links TRBV6-1 to TRBJ1-5; no firm D call. The germline gives CDR1 MNHNS, CDR2 SASEGT. The V and J ends lost 5 bases and 7 bases respectively, with 12 bases between them. This CDR3 has 13 residues. CDR3 in amino acids: CASSSEGLQPQHF. The CDR3 DNA sequence: TGTGCCAGCAGTTCCGAGGGTTTGCAGCCCCAGCATTTT.

This chain joins TRBV7-9 and TRBJ1-2, with TRBD1 matching over 7 bases. The length of the CDR3 is 14 residues. Germline lookup yields CDR1 SEHNR and CDR2 FQNEAQ (reference sequence). V gave up 5 bases and J gave up 6 bases; unmatched junction bases: 9. CDR3 in DNA: TGTGCCAGCAGCCCCGAACAGGGGATGGATGGCTACACCTTC. Translation: CASSPEQGMDGYTF.

The rearrangement links TRBV20-1 to TRBJ2-7, with TRBD2 as a possible D gene (5 bases). Trimming took off 4 bases at V and 7 bases at J, with 14 bases between the two ends. Per the germline V gene, CDR1 is DFQATT and CDR2 is SNEGSKA (reference sequence). CDR3 length: 12 residues. CDR3 region: CSAKEASGEQYF. DNA of the CDR3: TGCAGTGCTAAAGAGGCGTCGGGGGAGCAGTACTTC.